These 10 T cell receptor beta chains came from one sample sequenced in a study of blood T cells in healthy people across ages. Then a second PCR, running roughly 7 to 12 cycles, was carried out with a sample-barcoded 5' primer and a J-beta primer mix. Via MiXCR, TCRdb re-called the 5' RACE reads, giving one row per CDR3 protein. The top ten clones hold roughly 8% of a sample with 1.5 million to 2 million distinct CDR3 sequences, roughly 27% of them seen once. Sequencing was carried out using blood. These receptors were taken from a woman aged 25 to 45 in good health.

This sequence joins TRBV12-3 or TRBV12-4 and TRBJ2-1; D not certain. The CDR3 extends over 12 amino acids. Trimming shortened V by 6 bases and J by 3 bases, and 6 bases separated the two germline ends. DNA for the CDR3: TGTGCCAGCAGAGAAAACTACAATGAGCAGTTCTTC. Amino acid sequence: CASRENYNEQFF.

The chain has TRBV20-1 and TRBJ2-1, with TRBD2 identical over 15 bases. CDR1 is DFQATT and CDR2 is SNEGSKA in the germline V gene (reference sequence). The ends lost 1 base at V and 3 bases at J; junction bases unmatched: 7. CDR3 length: 18 residues. This CDR3 reads CSARGTSGRAVFYNEQFF. CDR3 nucleotide sequence: TGCAGTGCTAGAGGGACTAGCGGGAGGGCCGTGTTCTACAATGAGCAGTTCTTC.

This clonotype turned up a few times. The rearrangement joins TRBV3-1 to TRBJ2-5, with 12 bases lining up with TRBD2. Germline V gene lookup returns CDR1 LGHDT and CDR2 YNNKEL (reference sequence). The CDR3 contains 15 residues. Losses at the gene ends were 7 bases for V and 2 bases for J; bases not matched to a gene: 5. The CDR3 region has the DNA TGTGCCAGCAATGGGCTAGCGGGAGGGCAAGAGACCCAGTACTTC. Amino acid sequence: CASNGLAGGQETQYF.

This clonotype was detected a few times. The chain links TRBV5-1 to TRBJ2-7, with 7 bases matching TRBD1. Germline V CDR1 and CDR2: SGHRS, YFSETQ. This CDR3 has 17 amino acids. J lost 6 bases, V lost 2 bases, and 17 bases had no gene match. This CDR3 reads CASSLDGAGTASGEQYF. The CDR3 DNA follows: TGCGCCAGCAGCTTAGACGGGGCCGGGACAGCCTCGGGCGAGCAGTACTTC.

This clonotype was counted many times. The genes are TRBV28 and TRBJ2-7; D remains unclear. The V end was cut by 5 bases, the J end by 7 bases, with 12 bases between. There are 12 residues in the CDR3. Germline CDR1 MDHEN, CDR2 SYDVKM. The CDR3 reads CASSPSYVEQYF. For the CDR3, the DNA is TGTGCCAGCAGTCCCTCCTACGTAGAGCAGTACTTC.

V gene TRBV6-2 or TRBV6-3 combines with J gene TRBJ1-1; D call uncertain. The germline gives CDR1 MNHEY, CDR2 SVGEGT. This CDR3 region has 15 residues. Trimming left V 0 bases short and J 4 bases short, with 12 bases between. The CDR3 nucleotides read TGTGCCAGCAGTTACTCGATGGGTGAAGGCACTGAAGCTTTCTTT. Translation: CASSYSMGEGTEAFF.

This chain connects TRBV5-5 to TRBJ1-4; D is uncertain. V shed 2 bases and J shed 4 bases, with 12 bases lying between them. This CDR3 contains 15 residues. The germline gives CDR1 SGHKS, CDR2 YYEKEE (reference sequence). CDR3 residues: CASSLRQPGNEKLFF. In DNA, the CDR3 is TGTGCCAGCAGCTTAAGGCAGCCGGGTAATGAAAAACTGTTTTTT. The whole variable domain, remainder taken from reference TRBV5-5 and TRBJ1-4, is DAGVTQSPTHLIKTRGQQVTLRCSPISGHKSVSWYQQVLGQGPQFIFQYYEKEERGRGNFPDRFSARQFPNYSSELNVNALLLGDSALYLCASSLRQPGNEKLFFGSGTQLSVL.

This clonotype has only a few counts. The rearrangement joins TRBV20-1 to TRBJ1-2; 9 positions match TRBD1. The CDR3 loop spans 13 amino acids. The V gene's germline CDR1 is DFQATT and CDR2 SNEGSKA (reference sequence). V was pared by 4 bases and J by 8 bases, with 8 bases of the junction left unmatched. The CDR3 protein is CSAIDRGRDGYTF. CDR3 in DNA: TGCAGTGCTATCGACAGGGGGAGAGACGGCTACACCTTC.

The CDR3 spells CASSQDPGQGRDTQYF. In DNA, the CDR3 is TGTGCCAGCAGCCAAGACCCCGGACAGGGACGAGATACGCAGTATTTT. The rearrangement links TRBV7-9 to TRBJ2-3, with 8 nucleotides matching TRBD1. Germline trimming cut 5 bases from V and 5 bases from J; bases unmatched to any gene: 12. Germline CDR1 reads SEHNR; CDR2 reads FQNEAQ (reference sequence). The CDR3 is made up of 16 amino acids.

The V and J genes are TRBV28 and TRBJ2-5, with D possibly matching TRBD1 (6 bases). The V end was cut by 3 bases, the J end by 14 bases, with 19 bases between. Germline V gene sequence: CDR1 MDHEN, CDR2 SYDVKM. The CDR3 has 13 residues. The CDR3 sequence: CASSLATGTLVYF. The CDR3 nucleotides read TGTGCCAGCAGTTTGGCCACAGGGACACTCGTCTACTTC.